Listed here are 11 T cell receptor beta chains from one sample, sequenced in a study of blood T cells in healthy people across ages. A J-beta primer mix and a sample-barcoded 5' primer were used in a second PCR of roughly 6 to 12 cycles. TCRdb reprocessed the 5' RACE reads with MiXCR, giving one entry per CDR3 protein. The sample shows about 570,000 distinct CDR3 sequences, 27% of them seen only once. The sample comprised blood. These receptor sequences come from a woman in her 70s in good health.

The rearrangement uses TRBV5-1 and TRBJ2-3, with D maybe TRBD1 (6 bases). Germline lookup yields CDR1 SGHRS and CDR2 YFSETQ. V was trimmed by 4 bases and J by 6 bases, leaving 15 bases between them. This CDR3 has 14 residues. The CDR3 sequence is CASSLRDNTDTQYF. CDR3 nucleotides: TGCGCCAGCAGCCTCCGGGACAACACGGATACGCAGTATTTT.

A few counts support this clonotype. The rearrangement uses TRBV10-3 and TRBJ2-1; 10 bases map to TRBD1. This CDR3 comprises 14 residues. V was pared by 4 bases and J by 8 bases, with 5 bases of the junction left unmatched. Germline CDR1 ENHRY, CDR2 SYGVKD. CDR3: CAISGGDRGDEQFF. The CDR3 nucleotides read TGTGCCATCAGTGGAGGGGACAGGGGTGATGAGCAGTTCTTC.

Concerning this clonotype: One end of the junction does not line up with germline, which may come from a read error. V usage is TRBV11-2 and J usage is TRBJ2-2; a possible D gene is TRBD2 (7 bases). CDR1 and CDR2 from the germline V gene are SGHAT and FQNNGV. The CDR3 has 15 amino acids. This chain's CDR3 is CASGLEGGHTGELFF. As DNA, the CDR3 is TGTGCCAGCGGCTTAGAGGGGGGGCACACCGGGGAGCTGTTTTTT.

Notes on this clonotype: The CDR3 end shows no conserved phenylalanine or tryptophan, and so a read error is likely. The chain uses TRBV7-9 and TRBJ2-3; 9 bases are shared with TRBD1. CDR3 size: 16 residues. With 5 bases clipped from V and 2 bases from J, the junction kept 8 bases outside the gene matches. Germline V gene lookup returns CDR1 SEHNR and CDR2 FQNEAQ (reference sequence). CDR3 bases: TGTGCCAGCAGCGTGAGGGACAGGGAAACCACAGATACGCAGTATCTT. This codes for CASSVRDRETTDTQYL.

The CDR3 DNA is TGCAGTCCTCTAAACTGGGAGATCACAGATACGCAGTATTTT. Its translation: CSPLNWEITDTQYF. V usage is TRBV20-1 and J usage is TRBJ2-3; D is possibly TRBD2 (5 bases). The length of the CDR3 is 14 residues. The V end was cut by 8 bases, the J end by 2 bases, with 17 bases between. The germline V gene has CDR1 DFQATT and CDR2 SNEGSKA (reference sequence).

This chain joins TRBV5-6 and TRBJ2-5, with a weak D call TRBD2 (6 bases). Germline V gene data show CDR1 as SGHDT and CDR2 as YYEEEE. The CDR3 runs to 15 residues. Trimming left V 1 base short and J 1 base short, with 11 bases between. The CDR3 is CASSLTWGVQETQYF. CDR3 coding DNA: TGTGCCAGCAGCTTGACGTGGGGGGTCCAAGAGACCCAGTACTTC.

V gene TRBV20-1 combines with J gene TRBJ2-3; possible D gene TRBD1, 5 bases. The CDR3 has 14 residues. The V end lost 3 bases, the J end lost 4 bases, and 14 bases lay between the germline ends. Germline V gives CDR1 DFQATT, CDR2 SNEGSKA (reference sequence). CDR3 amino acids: CSASRGPGPDTQYF. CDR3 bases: TGCAGTGCTAGTAGGGGCCCTGGCCCAGATACGCAGTATTTT.

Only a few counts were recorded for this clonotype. The CDR3 DNA reads TGCGCCAGCAGCCTTAGCGGGGATACCATCTCTGGGGCCAACGTCCTGACTTTC. Its translation is CASSLSGDTISGANVLTF. V and J are TRBV5-1 and TRBJ2-6; 8 nucleotides line up with TRBD2. The CDR3 is made up of 18 amino acids. Germline assignment: CDR1 SGHRS and CDR2 YFSETQ. Trimming took 4 bases from V and 0 from J; bases not matched to a gene: 9.

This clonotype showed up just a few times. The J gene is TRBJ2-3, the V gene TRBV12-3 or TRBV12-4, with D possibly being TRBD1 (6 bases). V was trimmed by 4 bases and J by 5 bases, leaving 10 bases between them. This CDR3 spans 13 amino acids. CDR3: CASSSYREDTQYF. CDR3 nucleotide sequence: TGTGCCAGCAGTTCTTACAGGGAAGATACGCAGTATTTT.

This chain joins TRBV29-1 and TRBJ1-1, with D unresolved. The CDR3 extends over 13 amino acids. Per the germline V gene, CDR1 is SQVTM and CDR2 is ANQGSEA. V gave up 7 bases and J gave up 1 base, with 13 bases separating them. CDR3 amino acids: CSGAGLPNTEAFF. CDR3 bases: TGCAGCGGAGCTGGACTGCCGAACACTGAAGCTTTCTTT.

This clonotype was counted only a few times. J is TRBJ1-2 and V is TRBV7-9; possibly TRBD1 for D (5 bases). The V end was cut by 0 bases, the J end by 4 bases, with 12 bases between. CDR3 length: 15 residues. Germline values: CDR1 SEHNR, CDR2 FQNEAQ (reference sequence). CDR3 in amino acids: CASSLASGTSYGYTF. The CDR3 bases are TGTGCCAGCAGCTTAGCTTCGGGGACGAGCTATGGCTACACCTTC.